This paragraph covers one T cell receptor (beta chain) sequence. The repertoire was sequenced with immunoSEQ multiplex PCR; TCRdb's copy has only in-frame clones and lacks some. The sample contains around 82,000 clones, about 80% of which appear only once. The data belong to a study of radiotherapy plus CTLA-4 blockade in lung cancer. Study as a whole: Objective responses were recorded in 15% to 20% of patients, with disease control recorded in approximately 34%.

The source material was peripheral blood, sampled from a patient treated with radiotherapy plus ipilimumab. The clonotype comes from a human donor with non-small cell lung cancer who had stable disease on radiotherapy plus ipilimumab.

In DNA form, the CDR3 reads TGTGCCAGCAGCCTCCGGGATGAGCAGTTCTTC. Residues: CASSLRDEQFF. J is TRBJ2-1 and V is TRBV11-2, with D unresolved. Per the germline V gene, CDR1 is SGHAT and CDR2 is FQNNGV. The ends were cut back, 5 bases at V and 8 bases at J, with 7 bases in the middle. The CDR3 extends over 11 amino acids.